The clone carrying this T cell receptor (beta chain) was detected only a few times. The source of the sample is a study of blood T cell repertoires in COVID-19. Trimming stripped 3 bases from V and 4 bases from J, with 14 bases between. This CDR3 has 15 residues. Germline loops: CDR1 LNHNV, CDR2 YYDKDF (reference sequence). The table came from immunoSEQ multiplex PCR; TCRdb's copy has only in-frame clones and leaves some out. Altogether hundreds of thousands of clones are present, around nine tenths being singletons, with the ten largest covering about a tenth. Individuals aged roughly 18 to 95 years were recruited from approximately 24 US areas. Clinical histories supplied by participants themselves formed the basis of cohort assignment.

The clonotype originates from a woman in her thirties who had recovered from COVID-19. Sequencing was carried out using PBMCs or T cells enriched from blood (not recorded which). The rearrangement uses TRBV15 and TRBJ2-3; tentative D call: TRBD2 (5 bases). CDR3 in DNA: TGTGCCACCAGCAGGATACTAGATCAAGCAGATACGCAGTATTTT. This gives the protein CATSRILDQADTQYF.